These T cell receptor beta chains were read from a single sample in a study of OX40 agonist ivuxolimab in advanced cancers. Sequencing used immunoSEQ multiplex PCR; TCRdb keeps in-frame clones, though not all of them. Of approximately 67,000 clones in the sample, roughly 92% were seen once. The specimen was CD4+ or CD8+ T cells sorted from blood, collected in a trial of the OX40 agonist ivuxolimab. The receptor set was obtained from an adult with an advanced solid tumor such as melanoma, head and neck, liver or kidney cancer. Both conserved end residues are part of each CDR3. Fields, in order: CDR3 length, J gene, D gene, V gene, CDR3 protein. The D gene is left open where the match is weak.

length: 15; J: TRBJ2-7; D: TRBD2; V: TRBV7-3; CDR3: CASSSGTSARGEQYF
length: 14; J: TRBJ2-2; D: .; V: TRBV28; CDR3: CASSSGQNTGELFF
length: 16; J: TRBJ1-1; D: .; V: TRBV19; CDR3: CASSINKGIVFAEAFF
length: 14; J: TRBJ2-7; D: TRBD1; V: TRBV6-5; CDR3: CASRRTGGEYEQYF
length: 13; J: TRBJ2-5; D: .; V: TRBV18; CDR3: CASSVLAKETQYF
length: 14; J: TRBJ2-5; D: .; V: TRBV18; CDR3: CASSPYVSQETQYF
length: 15; J: TRBJ1-1; D: TRBD1; V: TRBV28; CDR3: CASRFPTGGNTEAFF
length: 16; J: TRBJ1-5; D: .; V: TRBV27; CDR3: CASKIGGGVGNQPQHF
length: 14; J: TRBJ1-1; D: .; V: TRBV19; CDR3: CASLKEGGDTEAFF
length: 15; J: TRBJ1-2; D: TRBD1; V: TRBV27; CDR3: CASRVQGVPDYGYTF
length: 15; J: TRBJ2-1; D: TRBD1; V: TRBV12-5; CDR3: CASGPSTGQHNEQFF
length: 13; J: TRBJ2-1; D: .; V: TRBV2; CDR3: CASSETGTQEQFF
length: 16; J: TRBJ2-3; D: .; V: TRBV11-3; CDR3: CASSLGVAGPGDTQYF
length: 14; J: TRBJ2-1; D: .; V: TRBV7-9; CDR3: CASSSRDSYNEQFF
length: 16; J: TRBJ2-2; D: .; V: TRBV9; CDR3: CASSAAWGANTGELFF